The sample holds many counts of the clone carrying this TCR beta chain. As yet, its antigen is unknown. The sample is drawn from a study of regulatory T cells in long-lasting Graves disease. Study findings and constraints: Accuracy may have been reduced by the small sample size.

The germline V and J ends were trimmed by 2 bases and 3 bases, with 8 bases remaining between them. Per the germline V gene, CDR1 is SNHLY and CDR2 is FYNNEI. The CDR3 is 13 amino acids. Time point defined: persistent/refractory GD, antithyroid drugs over 5 years with positive TRAb. Generation of the TCR library employed RNA extracted from PBMCs. The patients were enrolled through endocrinology in Xi'an, China. Construction of the TCR beta libraries employed iRepertoire HTBI primers in conjunction with Arm-PCR of CDR3 regions. From the multiplex PCR reads, TCRdb called clonotypes with MiXCR, one entry per CDR3 protein. The table includes about 430,000 distinct CDR3 sequences, 21% detected once.

This clonotype originated in a female donor with Graves disease. The chain has TRBV2 and TRBJ2-7; no firm D call. Sequenced material: peripheral blood mononuclear cells (PBMCs), taken when the disease was refractory, from a patient treated with antithyroid drugs. The CDR3 loop reads CASSEPFDYEQYF. The CDR3, as DNA: TGTGCCAGCAGTGAACCATTCGACTACGAGCAGTACTTC.